The clone carrying this TCR beta chain has ten or more counts. The antigen remains undetermined. CDR1 and CDR2 from the germline V gene are SGHVS and FQNEAQ. The CDR3 is 16 amino acids. V was pared by 6 bases and J by 3 bases, with 20 bases between. This sample is part of a study of post-analysis software for immune sequencing data. Study-wide points: In patients, TRBV5-6, TRBV5-1 and TRBV20-1 belonged to five or six TRBV segments found more frequently than in controls.

TCR beta cDNA libraries included unique molecular identifiers. TCRdb reanalysed the PCR reads using MiXCR and keeps one entry per CDR3 protein. This table has about 760,000 distinct CDR3 sequences, roughly 27% appearing once. The sample consisted of blood. The V gene is TRBV7-8, the J gene TRBJ1-2; possible D gene TRBD1, 5 bases. The TCR sequence derives from a girl aged 5 to 17 with multiple sclerosis. For the CDR3, the DNA is TGTGCCAGCAGTATACGGGCCGCCAGGGTTGACTATGGCTACACCTTC. Its translation: CASSIRAARVDYGYTF.